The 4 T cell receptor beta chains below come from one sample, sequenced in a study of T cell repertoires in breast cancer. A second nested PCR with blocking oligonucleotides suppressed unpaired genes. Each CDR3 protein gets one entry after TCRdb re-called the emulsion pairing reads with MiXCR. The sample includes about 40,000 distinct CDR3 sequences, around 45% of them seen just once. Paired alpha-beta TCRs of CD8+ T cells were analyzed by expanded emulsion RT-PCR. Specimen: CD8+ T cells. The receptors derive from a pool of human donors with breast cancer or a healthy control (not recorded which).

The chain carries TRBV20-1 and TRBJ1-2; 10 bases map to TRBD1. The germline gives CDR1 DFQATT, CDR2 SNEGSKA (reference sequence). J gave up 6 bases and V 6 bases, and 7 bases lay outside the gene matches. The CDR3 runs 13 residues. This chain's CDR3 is CSARTGGTNGYTF. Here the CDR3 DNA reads TGCAGTGCGCGGACAGGGGGTACGAATGGCTACACCTTC.

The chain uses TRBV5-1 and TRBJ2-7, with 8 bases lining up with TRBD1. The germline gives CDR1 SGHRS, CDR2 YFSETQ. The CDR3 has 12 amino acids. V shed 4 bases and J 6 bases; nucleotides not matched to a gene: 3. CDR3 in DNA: TGCGCCAGCAGCGGGGACAGGAGCGAGCAGTACTTC. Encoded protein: CASSGDRSEQYF.

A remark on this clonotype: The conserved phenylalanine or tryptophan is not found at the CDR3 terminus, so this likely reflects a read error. CDR3 sequence reads: CSATRDTLGSPLHL. The CDR3 DNA sequence: TGCAGTGCTACCCGGGACACCCTGGGTTCACCCCTCCACCTT. The chain employs TRBV20-1 and TRBJ1-6, with D possibly matching TRBD1 (6 bases). CDR3 length: 14 residues. V was shortened by 4 bases and J by 9 bases, with 16 bases between the two germline ends. The germline V gene has CDR1 DFQATT and CDR2 SNEGSKA (reference sequence).

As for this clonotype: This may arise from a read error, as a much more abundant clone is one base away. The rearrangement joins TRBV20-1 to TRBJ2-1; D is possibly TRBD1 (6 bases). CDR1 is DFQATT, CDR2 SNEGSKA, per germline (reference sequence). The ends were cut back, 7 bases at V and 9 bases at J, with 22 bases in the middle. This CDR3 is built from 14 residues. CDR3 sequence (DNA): TGCAGTGTTAGGGACGTAGCCGTACAGGGTGAGCAGTTCTTC. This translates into CSVRDVAVQGEQFF.